This TCR beta chain emerged from a study of control samples from healthy donors and cancer patients. Clones were read by immunoSEQ multiplex PCR, and TCRdb kept only the in-frame ones, dropping some. The sample lists more than 60,000 clones, roughly 90% occurring once. The CDR3 extends over 14 amino acids. V was clipped by 0 bases and J by 6 bases, with 8 bases between them. Germline CDR1 is SGHTA and CDR2 is FQGTGA. The J gene is TRBJ2-2, the V gene TRBV7-3, with D tentatively TRBD1 or TRBD2 (5 bases each). This TCR came from a man in his sixties with colorectal cancer. Specimen: PBMCs. The CDR3 here is CASSLTGGPGELFF. The CDR3 DNA sequence: TGTGCCAGCAGCTTAACTGGGGGACCCGGGGAGCTGTTTTTT.